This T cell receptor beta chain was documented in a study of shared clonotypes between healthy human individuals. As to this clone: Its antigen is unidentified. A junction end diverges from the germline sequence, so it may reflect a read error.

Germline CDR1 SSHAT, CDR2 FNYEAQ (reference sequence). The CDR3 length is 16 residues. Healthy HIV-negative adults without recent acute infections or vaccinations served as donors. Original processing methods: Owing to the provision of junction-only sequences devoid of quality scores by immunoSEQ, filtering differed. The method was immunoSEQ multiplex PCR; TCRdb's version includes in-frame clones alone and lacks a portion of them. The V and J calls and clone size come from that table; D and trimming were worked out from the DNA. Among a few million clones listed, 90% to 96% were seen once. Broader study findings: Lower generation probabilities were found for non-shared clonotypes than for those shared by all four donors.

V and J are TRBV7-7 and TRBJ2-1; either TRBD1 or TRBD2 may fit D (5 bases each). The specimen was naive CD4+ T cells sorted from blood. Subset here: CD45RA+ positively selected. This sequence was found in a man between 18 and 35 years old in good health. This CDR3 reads CASSLEWGRGVNEQFF. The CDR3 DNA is TGTGCTAGCAGCTTAGAGTGGGGAAGGGGAGTCAATGAGCAGTTCTTC.